This T cell receptor (beta chain) was captured by sequencing in a study of blood T cell repertoires in COVID-19. Turning to the study itself: The United States, Italy and Spain were the sources of the acute and convalescent COVID-19 samples. Sources were T cells, B-cell-depleted T cells, or PBMCs; the material itself was cDNA or gDNA.

Original processing methods: Counts of nucleated cells, estimated from reference gene primer amplification, were obtained. Sequenced by immunoSEQ multiplex PCR; TCRdb stores in-frame clones only, minus some. The DNA was the basis for D and trimming; V, J and clone size are from that table. Here the sample spans around 290,000 clones, about 87% being singletons. The source of this sequence is a woman in her fifties or sixties who had recovered from COVID-19. Sequencing was carried out using peripheral blood.

CDR3 residues: CASSPGRDRVSYEQYF. The CDR3, as DNA: TGCGCCAGCAGCCCGGGCCGGGACAGAGTCTCCTACGAGCAGTACTTC. V is TRBV5-1 and J is TRBJ2-7; TRBD1 agrees at 7 bases. This CDR3 spans 16 amino acids. Germline CDR1 SGHRS, CDR2 YFSETQ. V lost 4 bases and J lost 0; bases outside the gene matches: 10.